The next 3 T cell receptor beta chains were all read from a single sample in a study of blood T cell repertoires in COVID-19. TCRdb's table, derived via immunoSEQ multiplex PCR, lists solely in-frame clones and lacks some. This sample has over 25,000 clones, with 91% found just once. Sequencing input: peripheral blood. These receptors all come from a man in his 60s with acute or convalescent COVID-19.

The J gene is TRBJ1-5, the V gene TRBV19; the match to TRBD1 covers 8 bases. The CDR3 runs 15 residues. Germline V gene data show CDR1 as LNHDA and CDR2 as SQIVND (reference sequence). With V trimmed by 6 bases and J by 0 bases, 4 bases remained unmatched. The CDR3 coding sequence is TGTGCCAGTAGCAGGGGGCCTTATAGCAATCAGCCCCAGCATTTT. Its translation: CASSRGPYSNQPQHF.

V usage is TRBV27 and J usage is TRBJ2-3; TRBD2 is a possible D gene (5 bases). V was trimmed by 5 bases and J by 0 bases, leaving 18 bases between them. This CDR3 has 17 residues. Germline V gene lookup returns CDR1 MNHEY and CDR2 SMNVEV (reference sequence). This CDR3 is CASSPSRGQTSTDTQYF. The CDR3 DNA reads TGTGCCAGCAGTCCCTCCCGGGGTCAGACTAGCACAGATACGCAGTATTTT.

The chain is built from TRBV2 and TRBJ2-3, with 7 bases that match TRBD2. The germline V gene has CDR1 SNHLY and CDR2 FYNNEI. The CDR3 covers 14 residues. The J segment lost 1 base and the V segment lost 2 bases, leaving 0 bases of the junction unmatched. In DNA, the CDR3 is TGTGCCAGCAGTGAAACTAGCGGCACAGATACGCAGTATTTT. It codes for CASSETSGTDTQYF.